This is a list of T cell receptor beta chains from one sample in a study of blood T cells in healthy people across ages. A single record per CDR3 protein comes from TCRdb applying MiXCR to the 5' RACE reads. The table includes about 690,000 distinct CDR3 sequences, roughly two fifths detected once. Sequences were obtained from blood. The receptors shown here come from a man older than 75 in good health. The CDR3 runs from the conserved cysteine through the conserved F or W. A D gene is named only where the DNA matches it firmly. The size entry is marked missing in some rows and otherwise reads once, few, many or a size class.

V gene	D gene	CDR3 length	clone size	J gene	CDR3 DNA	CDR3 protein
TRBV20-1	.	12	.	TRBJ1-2	TGCAAGGGGGGAGGGATAACAGATGGCTACACCTTC	CKGGGITDGYTF
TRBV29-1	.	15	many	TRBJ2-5	TGCAGCGTTGAAGATCTTAGGCAGGGTCAAGAGACCCAGTACTTC	CSVEDLRQGQETQYF
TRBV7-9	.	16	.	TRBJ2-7	TGTGCCAGCAGCTCTCCGAGCGGGCTCGGTCGGTACGAGCAGTACTTC	CASSSPSGLGRYEQYF
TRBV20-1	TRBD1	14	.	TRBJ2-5	TGCAGTGCGCCTCGGACAGGGGACTTAAATGAGCAGTACTTC	CSAPRTGDLNEQYF
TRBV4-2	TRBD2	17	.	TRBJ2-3	TGTGCCAGCAGTCAAGTGTCTAGCGGGGGAAGCACAGATACGCAGTATTTT	CASSQVSSGGSTDTQYF
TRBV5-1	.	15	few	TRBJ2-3	TGCGCCAGCAGCTTGGGACCCCTGAGCACAGATACGCAGTATTTT	CASSLGPLSTDTQYF
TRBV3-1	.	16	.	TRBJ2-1	TGTGCCAGCAGCCACCGGCGTGGAGGAGCCTACAGTGAGCAGTTCTTC	CASSHRRGGAYSEQFF
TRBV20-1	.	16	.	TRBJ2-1	TGCAGTGCTCCCACGGTAGACAGTCAGCTAACCAATGAGCAGTTCTTC	CSAPTVDSQLTNEQFF
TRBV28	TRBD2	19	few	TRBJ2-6	TGTGCCAGCGGAGACCCCCGACTAGCGGGAGCCTCTGGGGCCAACGTCCTGACTTTC	CASGDPRLAGASGANVLTF
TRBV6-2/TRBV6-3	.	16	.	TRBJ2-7	TGTGCCAGCAGTTACCCCGTGGGGGGAACCTACAATGAGCAGTACTTC	CASSYPVGGTYNEQYF
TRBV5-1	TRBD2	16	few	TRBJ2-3	TGCGCCAGCAGCCTACAAGGGACTAGCGGGGCAGATACGCAGTATTTT	CASSLQGTSGADTQYF
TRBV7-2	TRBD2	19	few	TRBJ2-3	TGTGCCAGCAGCTTAGGGGCTCGGCTAGCGGGGGGGCTTACAGATACGCAGTATTTT	CASSLGARLAGGLTDTQYF
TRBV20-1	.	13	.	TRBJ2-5	TGCAGTGCCCCTCCGGGAGAAGCTGAGACCCAGTACTTC	CSAPPGEAETQYF
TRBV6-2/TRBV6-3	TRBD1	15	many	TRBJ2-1	TGTGCCAGCAGTTTAACGGGACAGGGAGGGAATGAGCAGTTCTTC	CASSLTGQGGNEQFF
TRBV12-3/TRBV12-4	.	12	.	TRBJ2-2	TGTGCCAGCAGTACGAAGGCCGGGGAGCTGTTTTTT	CASSTKAGELFF
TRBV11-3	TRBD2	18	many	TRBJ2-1	TGTGCCAGCAGCTTAGCCCCCGTGGGGGGGGGGTTCGATGGGCAGCAGTTCTTC	CASSLAPVGGGFDGQQFF
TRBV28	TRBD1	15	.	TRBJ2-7	TGTGCCAGCACCACAATGGGGCGAGGGGGCGGCGAGCAGTACTTC	CASTTMGRGGGEQYF
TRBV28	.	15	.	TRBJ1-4	TGTGCCAGCAGTTCCCTCGGTTTATCTAATGAAAAACTGTTTTTT	CASSSLGLSNEKLFF
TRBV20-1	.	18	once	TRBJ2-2	TGCAGTGCTCGGGGGCCAAGACTGGGGACAGAAAACACCGGGGAGCTGTTTTTT	CSARGPRLGTENTGELFF
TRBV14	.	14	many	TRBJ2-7	TGTGCCAGCAGCCCCTCGGACTTCTCCTACGAGCAGTACTTC	CASSPSDFSYEQYF
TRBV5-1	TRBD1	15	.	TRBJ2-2	TGCGCCAGCAGCTCTCGACAGGGTCGCACCGGGGAGCTGTTTTTT	CASSSRQGRTGELFF
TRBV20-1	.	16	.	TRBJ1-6	TGCAGTGCTAGAGCTGGGGGTGCGTCCTATAATTCACCCCTCCACTTT	CSARAGGASYNSPLHF
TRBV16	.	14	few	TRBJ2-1	TGTGCCAGCAGCAAAGGACAAATTTACAATGAGCAGTTCTTC	CASSKGQIYNEQFF
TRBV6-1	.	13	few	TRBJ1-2	TGTGCCAGCAGGAAGACAGCTGGCTATGGCTACACCTTC	CASRKTAGYGYTF
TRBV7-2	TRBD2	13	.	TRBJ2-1	TGTGCCAGCAGCGAAGGACTAGCAGAGACCCAGTTCTTC	CASSEGLAETQFF
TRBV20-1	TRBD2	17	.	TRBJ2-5	TGCAGTGCTAGAGAACCCCCGGGACTAGCGGGACAAGAGACCCAGTACTTC	CSAREPPGLAGQETQYF
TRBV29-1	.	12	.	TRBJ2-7	TGCAGCGTTTGGGACGGCTTGTACGAGCAGTACTTC	CSVWDGLYEQYF
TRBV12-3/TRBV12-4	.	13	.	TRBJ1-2	TGTGCCAGCAGCCACCCAGGGGTGGGTGGCTACACCTTC	CASSHPGVGGYTF
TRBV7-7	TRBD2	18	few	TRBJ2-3	TGTGCCAGCAGCTTAGGGCGGGGGGGCCCAACCCGCACAGATACGCAGTATTTT	CASSLGRGGPTRTDTQYF
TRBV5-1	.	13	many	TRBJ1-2	TGCGCCAGCAGCCACAGGGATAACTATGGCTACACCTTC	CASSHRDNYGYTF
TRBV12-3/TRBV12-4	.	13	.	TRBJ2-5	TGTGCCAGCAGCCTATCCATGTCGGAGACCCAGTACTTC	CASSLSMSETQYF
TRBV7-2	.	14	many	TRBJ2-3	TGTGCCAGCAGCTTAAGGCCTGCGGTTGATACGCAGTATTTT	CASSLRPAVDTQYF
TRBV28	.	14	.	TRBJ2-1	TGTGCCAGCAGTTTAGGTGGCAGGGTCAATGAGCGGTTCTTC	CASSLGGRVNERFF
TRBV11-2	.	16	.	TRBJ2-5	TGTGCCAGCAGCACCCGCTCGGGGGGCAGGGGAGAGACCCAGTACTTC	CASSTRSGGRGETQYF
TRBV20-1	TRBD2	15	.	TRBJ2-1	TGCAGTGCTAGACGAGCGGGGGTGTCCTACAATGAGCAGTTCTTC	CSARRAGVSYNEQFF
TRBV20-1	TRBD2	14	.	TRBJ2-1	TGCAGTGTCCCAACTAGCGGGAGAAGGAATGAGCAGTTCTTC	CSVPTSGRRNEQFF
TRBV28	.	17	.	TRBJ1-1	TGTGCCAGCAGTTTATTAGGGGGGGGCAGGATGAACACTGAAGCTTTCTTT	CASSLLGGGRMNTEAFF
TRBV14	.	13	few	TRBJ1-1	TGTGCCAGCAGCCTTGACAAATACACTGAAGCTTTCTTT	CASSLDKYTEAFF
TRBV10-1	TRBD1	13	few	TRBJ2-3	TGCGCCAGCAATTCGCAGGGGGCAGATACGCAGTATTTT	CASNSQGADTQYF
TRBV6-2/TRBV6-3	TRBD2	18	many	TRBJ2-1	TGTGCCAGCAGTTCCCGGGTTAGCGGGGCGAGCTCCTACAATGAGCAGTTCTTC	CASSSRVSGASSYNEQFF
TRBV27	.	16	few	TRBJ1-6	TGTGCCAGCAGTTTATCGCAAGGCAGCCATAATTCACCCCTCCACTTT	CASSLSQGSHNSPLHF
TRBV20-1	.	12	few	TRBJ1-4	TGCAGTGCTACCGGGGGCGCGGAAAAACTGTTTTTT	CSATGGAEKLFF